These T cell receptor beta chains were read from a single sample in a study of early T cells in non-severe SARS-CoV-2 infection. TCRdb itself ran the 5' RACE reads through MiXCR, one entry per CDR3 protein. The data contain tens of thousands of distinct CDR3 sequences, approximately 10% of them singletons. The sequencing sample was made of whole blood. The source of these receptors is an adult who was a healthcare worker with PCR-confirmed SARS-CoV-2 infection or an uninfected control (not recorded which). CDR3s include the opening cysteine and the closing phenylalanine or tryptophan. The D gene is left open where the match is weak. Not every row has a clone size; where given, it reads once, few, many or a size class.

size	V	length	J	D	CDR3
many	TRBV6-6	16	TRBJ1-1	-	CASSPNPQGTRSEAFF
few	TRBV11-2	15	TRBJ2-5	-	CASSRGSSGEETQYF
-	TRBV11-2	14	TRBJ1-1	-	CASSPLRRDTEAFF
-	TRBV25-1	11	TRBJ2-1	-	CASGRIGEQFF
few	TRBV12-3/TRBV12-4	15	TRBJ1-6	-	CASRGGLQYNSPLHF
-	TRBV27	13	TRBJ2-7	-	CASSTYGGYEQYF
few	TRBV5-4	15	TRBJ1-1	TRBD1	CASSDRPTGGSEAFF
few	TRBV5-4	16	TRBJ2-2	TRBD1	CASSTQGVNQLGELFF
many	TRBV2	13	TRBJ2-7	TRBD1	CASGLTGNYEQYF
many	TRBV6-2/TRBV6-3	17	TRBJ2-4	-	CAIQLLRNRRAKNIQYF
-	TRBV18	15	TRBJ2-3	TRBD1	CASSPQGQGTDTQYF
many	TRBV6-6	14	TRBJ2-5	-	CASKRGGLQETQYF
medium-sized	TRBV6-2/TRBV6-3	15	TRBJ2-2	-	CASSYSLTTTGELFF
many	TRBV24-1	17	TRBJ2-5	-	CATSEPTLGIGTETQYF
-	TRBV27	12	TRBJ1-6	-	CASRASLSPLHF
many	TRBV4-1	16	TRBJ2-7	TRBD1	CASSQGGTGAHYEQYF
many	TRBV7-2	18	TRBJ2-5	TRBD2	CASSLGALAGGSQETQYF